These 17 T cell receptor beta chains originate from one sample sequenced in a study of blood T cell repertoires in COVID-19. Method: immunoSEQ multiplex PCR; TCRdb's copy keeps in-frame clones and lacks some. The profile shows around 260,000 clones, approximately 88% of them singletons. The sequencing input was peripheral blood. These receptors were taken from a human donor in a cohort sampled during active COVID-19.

The CDR3 DNA is TGTGCCAGCAGTCGCCGCGGAGCGTCCTACGAGCAGTACTTC. Translated, it gives CASSRRGASYEQYF. The genes are TRBV6-5 and TRBJ2-7, with D hard to call. V lost 5 bases to trimming and J lost 1 base, with 12 bases between them. This CDR3 comprises 14 residues. Germline-derived CDR1 and CDR2 are MNHEY and SVGAGI.

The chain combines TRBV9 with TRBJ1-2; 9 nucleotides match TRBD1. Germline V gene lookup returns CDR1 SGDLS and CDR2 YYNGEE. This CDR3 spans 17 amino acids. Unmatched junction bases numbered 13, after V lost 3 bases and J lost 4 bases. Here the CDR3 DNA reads TGTGCCAGCAGCGGGGGGGGGACAGGGAAGGGAACCTATGGCTACACCTTC. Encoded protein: CASSGGGTGKGTYGYTF.

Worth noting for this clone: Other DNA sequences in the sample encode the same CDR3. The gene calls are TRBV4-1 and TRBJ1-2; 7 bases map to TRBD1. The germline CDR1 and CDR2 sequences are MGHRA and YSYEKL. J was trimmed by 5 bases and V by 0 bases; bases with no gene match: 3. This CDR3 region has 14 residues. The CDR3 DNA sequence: TGCGCCAGCAGCCAAGAAAGACAGGGATATGGCTACACCTTC. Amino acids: CASSQERQGYGYTF.

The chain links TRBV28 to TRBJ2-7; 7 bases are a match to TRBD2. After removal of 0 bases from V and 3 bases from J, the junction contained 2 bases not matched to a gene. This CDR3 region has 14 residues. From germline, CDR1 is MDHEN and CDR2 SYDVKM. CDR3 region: CASSLWGGSYEQYF. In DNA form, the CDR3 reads TGTGCCAGCAGTTTATGGGGAGGGAGCTACGAGCAGTACTTC. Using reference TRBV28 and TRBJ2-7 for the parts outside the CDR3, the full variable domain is DVKVTQSSRYLVKRTGEKVFLECVQDMDHENMFWYRQDPGLGLRLIYFSYDVKMKEKGDIPEGYSVSREKKERFSLILESASTNQTSMYLCASSLWGGSYEQYFGPGTRLTVT.

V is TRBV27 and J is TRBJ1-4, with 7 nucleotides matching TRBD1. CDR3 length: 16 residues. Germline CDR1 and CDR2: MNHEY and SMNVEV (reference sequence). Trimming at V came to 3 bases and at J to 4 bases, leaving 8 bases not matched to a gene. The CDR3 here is CASSLTGRLVNEKLFF. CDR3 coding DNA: TGTGCCAGCAGTTTGACAGGGAGGCTGGTTAATGAAAAACTGTTTTTT.

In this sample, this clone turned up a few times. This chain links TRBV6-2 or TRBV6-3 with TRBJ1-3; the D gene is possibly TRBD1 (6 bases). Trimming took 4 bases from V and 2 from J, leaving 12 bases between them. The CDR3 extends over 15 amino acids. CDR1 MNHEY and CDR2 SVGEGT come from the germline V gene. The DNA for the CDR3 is TGTGCCAGCAGTTTCAGGGGTACGGCTGGAAACACCATATATTTT. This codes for CASSFRGTAGNTIYF.

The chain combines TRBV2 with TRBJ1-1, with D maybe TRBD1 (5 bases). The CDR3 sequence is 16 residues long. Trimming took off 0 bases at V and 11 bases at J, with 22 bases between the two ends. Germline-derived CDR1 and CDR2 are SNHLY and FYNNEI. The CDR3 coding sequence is TGTGCCAGCAGTGAAGCAGAGACGGGGGACCTTCGCAAGGCTTTCTTT. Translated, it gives CASSEAETGDLRKAFF.

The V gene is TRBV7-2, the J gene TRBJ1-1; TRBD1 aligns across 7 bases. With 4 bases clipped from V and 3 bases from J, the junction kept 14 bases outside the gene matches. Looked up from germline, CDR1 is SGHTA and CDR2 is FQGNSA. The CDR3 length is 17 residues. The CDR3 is CASSSRTGPTRHTEAFF. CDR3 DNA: TGTGCCAGCAGCTCAAGGACAGGACCGACGAGGCACACTGAAGCTTTCTTT. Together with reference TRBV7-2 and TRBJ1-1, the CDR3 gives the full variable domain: GAGVSQSPSNKVTEKGKDVELRCDPISGHTALYWYRQSLGQGLEFLIYFQGNSAPDKSGLPSDRFSAERTGGSVSTLTIQRTQQEDSAVYLCASSSRTGPTRHTEAFFGQGTRLTVV.

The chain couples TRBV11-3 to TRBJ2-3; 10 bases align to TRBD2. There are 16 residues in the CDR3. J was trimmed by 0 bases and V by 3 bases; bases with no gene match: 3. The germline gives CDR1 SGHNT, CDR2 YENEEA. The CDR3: CASSFGLAESTDTQYF. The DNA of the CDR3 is TGTGCCAGCAGCTTCGGACTAGCGGAGAGCACAGATACGCAGTATTTT.

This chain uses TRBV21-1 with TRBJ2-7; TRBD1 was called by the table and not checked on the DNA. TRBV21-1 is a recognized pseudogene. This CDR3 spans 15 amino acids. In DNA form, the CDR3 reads TGTGCCAGCAGCAAACCCGAGACCTCCGGGACACGTACCCCCTTC. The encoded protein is CASSKPETSGTRTPF.

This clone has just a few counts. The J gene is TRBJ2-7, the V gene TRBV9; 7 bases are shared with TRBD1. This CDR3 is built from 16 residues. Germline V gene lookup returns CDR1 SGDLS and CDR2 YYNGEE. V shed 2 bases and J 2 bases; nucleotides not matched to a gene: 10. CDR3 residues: CASSVEPGGSPYEQYF. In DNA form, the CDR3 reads TGTGCCAGCAGCGTGGAGCCAGGGGGTTCGCCCTACGAGCAGTACTTC.

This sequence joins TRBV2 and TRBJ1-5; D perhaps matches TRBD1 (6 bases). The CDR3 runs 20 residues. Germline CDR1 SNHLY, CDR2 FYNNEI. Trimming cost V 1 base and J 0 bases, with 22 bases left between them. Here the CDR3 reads CASSEDSQGLWWYSNQPQHF. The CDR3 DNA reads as TGTGCCAGCAGTGAAGATAGTCAGGGGCTTTGGTGGTATAGCAATCAGCCCCAGCATTTT.

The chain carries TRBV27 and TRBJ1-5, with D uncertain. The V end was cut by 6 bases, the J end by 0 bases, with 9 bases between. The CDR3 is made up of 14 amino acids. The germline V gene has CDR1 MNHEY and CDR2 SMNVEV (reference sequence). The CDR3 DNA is TGTGCCAGCAGGGAGGGAAATAGCAATCAGCCCCAGCATTTT. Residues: CASREGNSNQPQHF.

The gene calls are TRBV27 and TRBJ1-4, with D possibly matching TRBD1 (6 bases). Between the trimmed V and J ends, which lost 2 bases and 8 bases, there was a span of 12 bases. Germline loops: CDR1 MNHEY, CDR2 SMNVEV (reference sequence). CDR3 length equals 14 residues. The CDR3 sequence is CASSLSYREEKLFF. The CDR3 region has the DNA TGTGCCAGCAGTTTAAGTTACAGGGAAGAAAAACTGTTTTTT.

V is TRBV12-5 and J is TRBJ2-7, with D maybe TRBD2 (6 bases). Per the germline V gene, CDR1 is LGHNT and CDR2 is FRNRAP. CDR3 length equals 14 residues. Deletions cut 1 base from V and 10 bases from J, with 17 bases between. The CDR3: CASGLDGPGVPQYF. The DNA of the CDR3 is TGTGCTAGTGGTTTGGACGGCCCGGGGGTCCCCCAGTACTTC.

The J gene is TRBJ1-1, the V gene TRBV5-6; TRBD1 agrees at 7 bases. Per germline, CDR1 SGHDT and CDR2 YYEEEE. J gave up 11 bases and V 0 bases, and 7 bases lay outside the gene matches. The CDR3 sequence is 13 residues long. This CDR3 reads CASSLAGGGPAFF. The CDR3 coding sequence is TGTGCCAGCAGCTTGGCAGGGGGAGGCCCGGCTTTCTTT.

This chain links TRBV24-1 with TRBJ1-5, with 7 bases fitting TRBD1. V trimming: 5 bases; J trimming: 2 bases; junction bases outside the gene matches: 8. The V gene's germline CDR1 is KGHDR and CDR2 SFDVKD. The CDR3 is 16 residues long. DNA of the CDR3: TGTGCCACCAGTGTCCTAGGGACAGAGGGCAATCAGCCCCAGCATTTT. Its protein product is CATSVLGTEGNQPQHF.